This TCR beta chain was identified in a study of pediatric ulcerative colitis. Of note for this clone: Its cognate antigen is unknown.

The method was immunoSEQ multiplex PCR; TCRdb's version includes in-frame clones alone and lacks a portion of them. The sample contains 55,000 to 70,000 clones, around 86% of which appear only once. Study results and limitations: Ulcerative colitis patients shared more blood-rectal clones than controls.

The sequenced material came from blood. The TCR comes from a boy aged 10-17 years who was a control in a study of pediatric ulcerative colitis.

CDR3 nucleotides: TGTGCCAGCAGCCCCGACAGGAACGCCTACGAGCAGTACTTC. It encodes CASSPDRNAYEQYF. This chain uses TRBV5-4 with TRBJ2-7; a weak D match, TRBD1 (6 bases). Deletions cut 4 bases from V and 2 bases from J, with 13 bases between. The CDR3 is made up of 14 amino acids. Looked up from germline, CDR1 is SGHNT and CDR2 is YYREEE (reference sequence).